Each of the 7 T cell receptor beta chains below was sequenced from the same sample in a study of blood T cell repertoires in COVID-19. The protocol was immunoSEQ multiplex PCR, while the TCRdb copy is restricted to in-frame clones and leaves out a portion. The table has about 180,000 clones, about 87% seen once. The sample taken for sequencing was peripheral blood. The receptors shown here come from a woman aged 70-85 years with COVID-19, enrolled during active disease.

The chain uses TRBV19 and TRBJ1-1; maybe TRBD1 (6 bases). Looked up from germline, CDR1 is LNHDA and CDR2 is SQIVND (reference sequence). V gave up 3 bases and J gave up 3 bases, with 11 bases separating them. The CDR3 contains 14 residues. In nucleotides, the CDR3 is TGTGCCAGTAGTATGAGGAGACAGGACACTGAAGCTTTCTTT. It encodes CASSMRRQDTEAFF. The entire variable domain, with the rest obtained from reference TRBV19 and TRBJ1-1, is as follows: DGGITQSPKYLFRKEGQNVTLSCEQNLNHDAMYWYRQDPGQGLRLIYYSQIVNDFQKGDIAEGYSVSREKKESFPLTVTSAQKNPTAFYLCASSMRRQDTEAFFGQGTRLTVV.

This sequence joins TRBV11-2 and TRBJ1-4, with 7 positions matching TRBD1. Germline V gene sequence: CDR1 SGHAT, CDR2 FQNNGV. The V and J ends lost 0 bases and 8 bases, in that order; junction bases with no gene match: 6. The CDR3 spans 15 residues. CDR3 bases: TGTGCCAGCAGCTTAGAAACAGGGGCACTGGAAAAACTGTTTTTT. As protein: CASSLETGALEKLFF.

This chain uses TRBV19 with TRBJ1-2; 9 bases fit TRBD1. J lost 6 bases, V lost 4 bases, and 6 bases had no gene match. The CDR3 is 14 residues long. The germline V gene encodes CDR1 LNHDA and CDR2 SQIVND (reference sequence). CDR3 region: CASSTQGQGNGYTF. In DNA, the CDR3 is TGTGCCAGTAGTACCCAGGGACAGGGCAATGGCTACACCTTC.

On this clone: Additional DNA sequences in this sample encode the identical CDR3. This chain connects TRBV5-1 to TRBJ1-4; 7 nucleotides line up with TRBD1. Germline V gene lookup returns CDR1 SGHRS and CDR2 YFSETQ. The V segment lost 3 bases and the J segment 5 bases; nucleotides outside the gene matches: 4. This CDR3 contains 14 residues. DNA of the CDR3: TGCGCCAGCAGCTCCGGACAGGAGAATGAAAAACTGTTTTTT. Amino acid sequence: CASSSGQENEKLFF.

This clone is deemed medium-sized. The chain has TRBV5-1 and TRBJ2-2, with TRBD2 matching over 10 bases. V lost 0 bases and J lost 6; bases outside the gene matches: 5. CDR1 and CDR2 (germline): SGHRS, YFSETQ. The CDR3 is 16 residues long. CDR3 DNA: TGCGCCAGCAGCTTGGGAGCGGGAGGGCCCCCCGGGGAGCTGTTTTTT. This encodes CASSLGAGGPPGELFF. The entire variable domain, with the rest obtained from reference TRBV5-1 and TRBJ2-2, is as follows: KAGVTQTPRYLIKTRGQQVTLSCSPISGHRSVSWYQQTPGQGLQFLFEYFSETQRNKGNFPGRFSGRQFSNSRSEMNVSTLELGDSALYLCASSLGAGGPPGELFFGEGSRLTVL.

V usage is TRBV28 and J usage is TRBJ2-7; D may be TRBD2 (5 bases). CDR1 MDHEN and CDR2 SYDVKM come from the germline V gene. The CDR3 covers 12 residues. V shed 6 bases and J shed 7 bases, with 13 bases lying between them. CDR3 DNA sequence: TGTGCCAGCAGGCCCCCGACGGGAGAGCAGTACTTC. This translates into CASRPPTGEQYF.

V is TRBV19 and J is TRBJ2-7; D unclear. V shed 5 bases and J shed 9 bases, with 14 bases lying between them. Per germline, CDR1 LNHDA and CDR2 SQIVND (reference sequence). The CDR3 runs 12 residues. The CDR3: CASSDSLRVQYF. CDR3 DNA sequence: TGTGCCAGTAGTGACTCCCTACGAGTGCAGTACTTC. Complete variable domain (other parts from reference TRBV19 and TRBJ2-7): DGGITQSPKYLFRKEGQNVTLSCEQNLNHDAMYWYRQDPGQGLRLIYYSQIVNDFQKGDIAEGYSVSREKKESFPLTVTSAQKNPTAFYLCASSDSLRVQYFGPGTRLTVT.